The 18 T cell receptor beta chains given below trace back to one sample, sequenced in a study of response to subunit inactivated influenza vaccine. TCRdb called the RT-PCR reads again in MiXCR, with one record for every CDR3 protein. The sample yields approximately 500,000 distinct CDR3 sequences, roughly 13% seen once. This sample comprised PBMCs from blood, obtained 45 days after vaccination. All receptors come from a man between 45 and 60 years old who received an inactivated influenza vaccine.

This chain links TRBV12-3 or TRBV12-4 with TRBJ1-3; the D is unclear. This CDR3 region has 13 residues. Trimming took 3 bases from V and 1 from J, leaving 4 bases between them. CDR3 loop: CASSFVSGNTIYF. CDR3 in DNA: TGTGCCAGCAGTTTTGTGTCTGGAAACACCATATATTTT.

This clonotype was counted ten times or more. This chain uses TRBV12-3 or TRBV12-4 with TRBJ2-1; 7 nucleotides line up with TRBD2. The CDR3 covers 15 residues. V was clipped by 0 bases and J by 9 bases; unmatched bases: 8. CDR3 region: CASSLAGRVPPEQFF. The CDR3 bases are TGTGCCAGCAGTTTAGCAGGGAGGGTCCCCCCTGAGCAGTTCTTC.

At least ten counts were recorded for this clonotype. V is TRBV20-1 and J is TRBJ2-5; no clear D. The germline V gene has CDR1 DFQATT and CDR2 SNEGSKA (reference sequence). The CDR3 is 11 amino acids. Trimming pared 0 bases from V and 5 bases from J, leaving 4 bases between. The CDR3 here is CSARDQETQYF. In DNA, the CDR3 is TGCAGTGCTAGAGATCAGGAGACCCAGTACTTC.

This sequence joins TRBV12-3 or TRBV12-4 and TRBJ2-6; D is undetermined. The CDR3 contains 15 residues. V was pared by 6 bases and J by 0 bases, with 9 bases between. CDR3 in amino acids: CASREGYSGANVLTF. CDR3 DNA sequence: TGTGCCAGCAGAGAAGGGTACTCTGGGGCCAACGTCCTGACTTTC.

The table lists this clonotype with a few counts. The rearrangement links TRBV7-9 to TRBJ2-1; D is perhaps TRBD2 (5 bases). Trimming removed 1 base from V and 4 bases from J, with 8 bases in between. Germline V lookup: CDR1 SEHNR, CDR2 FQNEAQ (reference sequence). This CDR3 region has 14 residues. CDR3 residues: CASSLETGYNEQFF. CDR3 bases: TGTGCCAGCAGCTTAGAAACGGGGTACAATGAGCAGTTCTTC.

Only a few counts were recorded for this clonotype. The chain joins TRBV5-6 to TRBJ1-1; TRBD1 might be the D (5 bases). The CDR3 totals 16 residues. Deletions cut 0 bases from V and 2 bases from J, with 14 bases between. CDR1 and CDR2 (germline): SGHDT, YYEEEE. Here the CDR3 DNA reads TGTGCCAGCAGCTTGGTATCAGGGCGTGCCAACACTGAAGCTTTCTTT. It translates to CASSLVSGRANTEAFF.

CDR3 DNA sequence: TGTGCCAGCAGCTTAGTGTTTGATAGCGGGGAAGAGACCCAGTACTTC. Residues: CASSLVFDSGEETQYF. This chain links TRBV7-2 with TRBJ2-5, with 8 bases lining up with TRBD2. The length of the CDR3 is 16 residues. CDR1 SGHTA and CDR2 FQGNSA come from the germline V gene. With 1 base clipped from V and 3 bases from J, the junction kept 7 bases outside the gene matches.

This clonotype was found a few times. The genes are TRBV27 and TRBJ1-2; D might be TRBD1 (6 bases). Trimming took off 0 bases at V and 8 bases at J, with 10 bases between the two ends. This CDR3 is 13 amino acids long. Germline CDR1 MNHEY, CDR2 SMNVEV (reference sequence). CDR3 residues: CASSLSGGRGYTF. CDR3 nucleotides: TGTGCCAGCAGTTTATCAGGGGGGCGAGGCTACACCTTC.

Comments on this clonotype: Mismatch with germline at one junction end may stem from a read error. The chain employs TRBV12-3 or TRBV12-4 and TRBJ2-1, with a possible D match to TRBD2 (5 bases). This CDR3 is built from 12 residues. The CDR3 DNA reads TGTGCCAGCAGAACGCCGGGGTTTGAGCCGTTCTTC. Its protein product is CASRTPGFEPFF.

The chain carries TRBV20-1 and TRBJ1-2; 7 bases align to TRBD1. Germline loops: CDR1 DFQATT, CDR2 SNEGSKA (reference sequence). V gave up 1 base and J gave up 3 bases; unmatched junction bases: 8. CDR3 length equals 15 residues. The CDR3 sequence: CSARVPHTGDYGYTF. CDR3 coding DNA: TGCAGTGCTAGAGTACCTCACACAGGGGACTATGGCTACACCTTC.

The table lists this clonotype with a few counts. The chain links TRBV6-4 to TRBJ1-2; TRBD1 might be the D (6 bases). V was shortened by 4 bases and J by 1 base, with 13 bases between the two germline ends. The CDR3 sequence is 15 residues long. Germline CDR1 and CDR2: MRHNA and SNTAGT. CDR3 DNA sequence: TGTGCCAGCAGTGCCGGAGGGGGACTTAACTATGGCTACACCTTC. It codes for CASSAGGGLNYGYTF.

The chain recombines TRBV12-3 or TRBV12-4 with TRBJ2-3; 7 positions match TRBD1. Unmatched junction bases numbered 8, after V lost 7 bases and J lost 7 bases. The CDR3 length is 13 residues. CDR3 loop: CASNGQDVYTQYF. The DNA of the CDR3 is TGTGCCAGCAACGGACAGGATGTTTATACGCAGTATTTT.

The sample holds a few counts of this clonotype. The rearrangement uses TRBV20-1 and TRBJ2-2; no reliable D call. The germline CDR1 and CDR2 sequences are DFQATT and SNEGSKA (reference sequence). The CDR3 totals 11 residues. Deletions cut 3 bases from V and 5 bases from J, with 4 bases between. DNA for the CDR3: TGCAGTGCTAGTCTTACCGGGGAGCTGTTTTTT. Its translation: CSASLTGELFF.

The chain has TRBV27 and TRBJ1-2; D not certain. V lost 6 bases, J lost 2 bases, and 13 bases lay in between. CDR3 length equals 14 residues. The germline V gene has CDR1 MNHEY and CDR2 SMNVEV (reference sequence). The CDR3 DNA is TGTGCCAGCAGCACCCTCAGACCGAACTATGGCTACACCTTC. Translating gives CASSTLRPNYGYTF.

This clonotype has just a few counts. Written as DNA, the CDR3 is TGTGCCAGCAGTCCCGCTACAGGGATTTTTCAGCCCCAGCATTTT. Amino acids: CASSPATGIFQPQHF. This chain uses TRBV12-3 or TRBV12-4 with TRBJ1-5, with TRBD1 as a possible D gene (6 bases). Trimming shortened V by 5 bases and J by 6 bases, and 17 bases separated the two germline ends. The CDR3 is made up of 15 amino acids.

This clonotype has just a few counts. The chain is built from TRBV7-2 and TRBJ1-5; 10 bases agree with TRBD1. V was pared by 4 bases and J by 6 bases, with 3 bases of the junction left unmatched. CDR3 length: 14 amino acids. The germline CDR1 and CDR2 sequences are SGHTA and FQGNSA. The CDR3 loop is CASSWDRGGQPQHF. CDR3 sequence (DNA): TGTGCCAGCAGCTGGGACAGGGGAGGTCAGCCCCAGCATTTT. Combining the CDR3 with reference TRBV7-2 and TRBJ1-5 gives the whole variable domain GAGVSQSPSNKVTEKGKDVELRCDPISGHTALYWYRQSLGQGLEFLIYFQGNSAPDKSGLPSDRFSAERTGGSVSTLTIQRTQQEDSAVYLCASSWDRGGQPQHFGDGTRLSIL.

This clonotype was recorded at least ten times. DNA for the CDR3: TGTGCCATCAGTGAAGGGACAGCTAATTCACCCCTCCACTTT. It encodes CAISEGTANSPLHF. This chain uses TRBV10-3 with TRBJ1-6; TRBD1 matches 7 bases. Germline V lookup: CDR1 ENHRY, CDR2 SYGVKD. The CDR3 covers 14 residues. J lost 6 bases, V lost 3 bases, and 2 bases had no gene match.

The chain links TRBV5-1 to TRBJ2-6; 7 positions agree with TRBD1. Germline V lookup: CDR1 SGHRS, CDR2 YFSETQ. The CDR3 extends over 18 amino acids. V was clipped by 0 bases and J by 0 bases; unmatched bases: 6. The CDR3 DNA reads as TGCGCCAGCAGCTTGGACCCAGGGGGTCTCTCTGGGGCCAACGTCCTGACTTTC. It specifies CASSLDPGGLSGANVLTF. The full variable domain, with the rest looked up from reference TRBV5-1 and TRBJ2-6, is KAGVTQTPRYLIKTRGQQVTLSCSPISGHRSVSWYQQTPGQGLQFLFEYFSETQRNKGNFPGRFSGRQFSNSRSEMNVSTLELGDSALYLCASSLDPGGLSGANVLTFGAGSRLTVL.